The source of this T cell receptor beta chain is a study of blood T cell repertoires in COVID-19. The overall study: Nucleic acid was either cDNA or gDNA, and it came from T cells, B-cell-depleted T cells, or PBMCs.

For this clone: At the DNA level, this CDR3 is encoded by other sequences in the same sample as well.

Libraries were prepared by immunoSEQ multiplex PCR; TCRdb keeps only in-frame clonotypes and omits some of them. In the table there are around 250,000 clones, 86% of which are singletons. Recruits, aged roughly 18 to 95 years, lived in 24 US areas. V was clipped by 5 bases and J by 2 bases; unmatched bases: 2. Germline V gene data show CDR1 as SGHAT and CDR2 as FQNNGV. There are 13 residues in the CDR3. The source of this sequence is a young man who had recovered from COVID-19. This chain joins TRBV11-2 and TRBJ1-1; TRBD1 matches 7 bases. Sequenced input: PBMCs or T cells enriched from blood (not recorded which). Written as DNA, the CDR3 is TGTGCCAGCAGCCGGGACAGAAACACTGAAGCTTTCTTT. Translation: CASSRDRNTEAFF.